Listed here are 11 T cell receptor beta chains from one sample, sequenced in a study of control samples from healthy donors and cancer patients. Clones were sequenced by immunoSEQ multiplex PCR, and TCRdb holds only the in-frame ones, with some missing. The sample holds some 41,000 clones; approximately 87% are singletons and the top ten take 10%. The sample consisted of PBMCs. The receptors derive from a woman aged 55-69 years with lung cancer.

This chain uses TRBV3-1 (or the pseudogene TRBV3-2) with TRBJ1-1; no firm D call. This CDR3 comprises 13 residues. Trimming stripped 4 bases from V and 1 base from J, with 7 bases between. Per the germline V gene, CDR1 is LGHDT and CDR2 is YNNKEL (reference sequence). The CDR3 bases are TGTGCCAGCAGCCCATCCACGAACACTGAAGCTTTCTTT. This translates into CASSPSTNTEAFF.

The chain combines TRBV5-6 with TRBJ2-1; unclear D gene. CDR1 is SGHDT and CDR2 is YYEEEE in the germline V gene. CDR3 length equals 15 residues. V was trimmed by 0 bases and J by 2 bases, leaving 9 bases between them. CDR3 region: CASSLGAYPYNEQFF. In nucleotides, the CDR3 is TGTGCCAGCAGCTTGGGCGCGTACCCCTACAATGAGCAGTTCTTC.

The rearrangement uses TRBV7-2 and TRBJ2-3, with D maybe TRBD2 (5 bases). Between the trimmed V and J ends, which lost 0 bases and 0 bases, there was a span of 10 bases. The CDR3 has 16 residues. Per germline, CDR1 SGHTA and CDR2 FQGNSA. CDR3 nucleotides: TGTGCCAGCAGCTTAGCTCCCCCGGGAAGCACAGATACGCAGTATTTT. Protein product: CASSLAPPGSTDTQYF.

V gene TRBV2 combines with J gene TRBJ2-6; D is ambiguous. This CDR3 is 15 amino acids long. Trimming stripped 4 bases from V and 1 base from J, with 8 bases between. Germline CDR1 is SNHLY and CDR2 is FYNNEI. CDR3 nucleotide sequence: TGTGCCAGCAGTGTAGGAGTTTCTGGGGCCAACGTCCTGACTTTC. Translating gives CASSVGVSGANVLTF. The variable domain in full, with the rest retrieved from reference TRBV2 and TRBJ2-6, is EPEVTQTPSHQVTQMGQEVILRCVPISNHLYFYWYRQILGQKVEFLVSFYNNEISEKSEIFDDQFSVERPDGSNFTLKIRSTKLEDSAMYFCASSVGVSGANVLTFGAGSRLTVL.

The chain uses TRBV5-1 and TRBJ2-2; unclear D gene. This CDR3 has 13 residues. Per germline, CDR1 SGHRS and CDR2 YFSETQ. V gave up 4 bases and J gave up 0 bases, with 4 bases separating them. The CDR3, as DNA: TGCGCCAGCAGCCAGTCGAACACCGGGGAGCTGTTTTTT. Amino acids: CASSQSNTGELFF. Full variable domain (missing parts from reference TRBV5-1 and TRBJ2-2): KAGVTQTPRYLIKTRGQQVTLSCSPISGHRSVSWYQQTPGQGLQFLFEYFSETQRNKGNFPGRFSGRQFSNSRSEMNVSTLELGDSALYLCASSQSNTGELFFGEGSRLTVL.

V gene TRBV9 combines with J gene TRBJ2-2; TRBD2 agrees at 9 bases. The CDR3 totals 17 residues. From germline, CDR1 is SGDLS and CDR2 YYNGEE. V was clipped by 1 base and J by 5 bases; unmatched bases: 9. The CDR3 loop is CASSVSSPSGMTGELFF. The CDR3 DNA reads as TGTGCCAGCAGCGTATCGTCTCCTAGCGGGATGACCGGGGAGCTGTTTTTT.

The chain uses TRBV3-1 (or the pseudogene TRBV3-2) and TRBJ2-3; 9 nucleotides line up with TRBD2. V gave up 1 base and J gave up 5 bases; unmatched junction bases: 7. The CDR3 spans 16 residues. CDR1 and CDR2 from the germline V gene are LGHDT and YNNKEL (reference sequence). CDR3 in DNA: TGTGCCAGCAGCCAAGGTAGCGGGAGAGCAGGAGATACGCAGTATTTT. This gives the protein CASSQGSGRAGDTQYF.

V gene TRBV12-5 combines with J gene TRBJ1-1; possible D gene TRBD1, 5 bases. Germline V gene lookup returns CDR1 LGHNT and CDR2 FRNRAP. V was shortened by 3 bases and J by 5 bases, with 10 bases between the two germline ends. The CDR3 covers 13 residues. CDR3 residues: CASGFLGETEAFF. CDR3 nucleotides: TGTGCTAGTGGTTTCTTAGGGGAGACTGAAGCTTTCTTT.

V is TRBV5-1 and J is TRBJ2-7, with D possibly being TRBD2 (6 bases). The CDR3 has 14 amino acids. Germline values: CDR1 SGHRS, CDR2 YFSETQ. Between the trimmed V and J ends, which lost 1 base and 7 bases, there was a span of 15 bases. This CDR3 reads CASSLRAGAGEQYF. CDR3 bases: TGCGCCAGCAGCTTGAGAGCTGGGGCGGGGGAGCAGTACTTC. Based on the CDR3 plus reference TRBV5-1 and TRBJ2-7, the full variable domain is KAGVTQTPRYLIKTRGQQVTLSCSPISGHRSVSWYQQTPGQGLQFLFEYFSETQRNKGNFPGRFSGRQFSNSRSEMNVSTLELGDSALYLCASSLRAGAGEQYFGPGTRLTVT.

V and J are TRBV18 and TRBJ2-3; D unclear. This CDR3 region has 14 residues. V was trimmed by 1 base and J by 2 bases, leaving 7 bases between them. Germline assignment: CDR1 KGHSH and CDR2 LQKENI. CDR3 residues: CASSPQRYTDTQYF. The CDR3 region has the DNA TGTGCCAGCTCACCACAAAGATACACAGATACGCAGTATTTT.

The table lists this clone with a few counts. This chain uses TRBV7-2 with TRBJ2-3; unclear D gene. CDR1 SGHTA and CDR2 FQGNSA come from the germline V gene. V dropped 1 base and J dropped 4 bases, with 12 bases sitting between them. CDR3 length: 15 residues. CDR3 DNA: TGTGCCAGCAGCTTAGTGGCCCTCGGACCAGATACGCAGTATTTT. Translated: CASSLVALGPDTQYF.